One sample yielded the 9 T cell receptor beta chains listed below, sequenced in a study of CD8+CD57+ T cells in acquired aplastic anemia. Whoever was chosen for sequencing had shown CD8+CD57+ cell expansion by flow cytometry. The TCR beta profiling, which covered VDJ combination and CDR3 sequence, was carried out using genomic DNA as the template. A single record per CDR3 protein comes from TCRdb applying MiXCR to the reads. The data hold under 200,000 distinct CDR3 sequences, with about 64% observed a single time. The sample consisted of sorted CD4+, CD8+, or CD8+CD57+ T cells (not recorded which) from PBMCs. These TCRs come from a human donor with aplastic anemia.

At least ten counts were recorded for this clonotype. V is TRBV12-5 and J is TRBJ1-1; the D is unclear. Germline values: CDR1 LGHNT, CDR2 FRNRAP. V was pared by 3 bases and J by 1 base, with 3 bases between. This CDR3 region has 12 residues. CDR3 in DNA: TGTGCTAGTGGTTTCTCGAACACTGAAGCTTTCTTT. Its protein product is CASGFSNTEAFF. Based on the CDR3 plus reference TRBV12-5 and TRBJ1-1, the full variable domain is DARVTQTPRHKVTEMGQEVTMRCQPILGHNTVFWYRQTMMQGLELLAYFRNRAPLDDSGMPKDRFSAEMPDATLATLKIQPSEPRDSAVYFCASGFSNTEAFFGQGTRLTVV.

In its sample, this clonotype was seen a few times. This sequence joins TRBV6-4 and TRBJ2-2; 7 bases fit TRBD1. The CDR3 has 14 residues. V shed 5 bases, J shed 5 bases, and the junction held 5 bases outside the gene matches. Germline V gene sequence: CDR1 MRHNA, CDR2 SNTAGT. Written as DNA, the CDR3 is TGTGCCAGCAGTTTCCCAGGGGGTACCGGGGAGCTGTTTTTT. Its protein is CASSFPGGTGELFF.

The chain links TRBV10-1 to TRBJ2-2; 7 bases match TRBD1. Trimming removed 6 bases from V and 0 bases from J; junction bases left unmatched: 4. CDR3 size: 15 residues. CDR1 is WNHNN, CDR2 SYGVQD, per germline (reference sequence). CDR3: CASSDRAPNTGELFF. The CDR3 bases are TGCGCCAGCAGCGACAGGGCACCGAACACCGGGGAGCTGTTTTTT.

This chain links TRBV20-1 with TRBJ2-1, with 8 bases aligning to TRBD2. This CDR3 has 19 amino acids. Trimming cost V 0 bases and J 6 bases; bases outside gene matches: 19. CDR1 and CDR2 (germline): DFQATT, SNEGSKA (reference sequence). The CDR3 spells CSARDSITGRGGLFNEQFF. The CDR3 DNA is TGCAGTGCTAGAGATTCTATAACGGGTCGGGGGGGGCTATTCAATGAGCAGTTCTTC.

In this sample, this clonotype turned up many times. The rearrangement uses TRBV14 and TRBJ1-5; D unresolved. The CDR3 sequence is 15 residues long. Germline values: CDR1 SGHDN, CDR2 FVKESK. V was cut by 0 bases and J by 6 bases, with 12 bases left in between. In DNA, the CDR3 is TGTGCCAGCAGCCAAGAAAAGGGTTTGGGTCAGCCCCAGCATTTT. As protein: CASSQEKGLGQPQHF. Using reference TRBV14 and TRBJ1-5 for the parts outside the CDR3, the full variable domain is EAGVTQFPSHSVIEKGQTVTLRCDPISGHDNLYWYRRVMGKEIKFLLHFVKESKQDESGMPNNRFLAERTGGTYSTLKVQPAELEDSGVYFCASSQEKGLGQPQHFGDGTRLSIL.

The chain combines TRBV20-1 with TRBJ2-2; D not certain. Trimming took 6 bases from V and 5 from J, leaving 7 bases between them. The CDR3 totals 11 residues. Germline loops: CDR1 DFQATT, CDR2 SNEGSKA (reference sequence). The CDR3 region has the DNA TGCAGTGCCCAGAGAACCGGGGAGCTGTTTTTT. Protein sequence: CSAQRTGELFF.

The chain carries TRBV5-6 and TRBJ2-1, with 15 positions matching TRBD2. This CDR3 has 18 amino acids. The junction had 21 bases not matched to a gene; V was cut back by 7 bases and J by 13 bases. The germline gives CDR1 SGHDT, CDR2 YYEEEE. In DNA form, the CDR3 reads TGTGCCAGCGGCAGGACTAGCGGGAGGGTCCGCGGTACGGTGGTACAGTTCTTC. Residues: CASGRTSGRVRGTVVQFF.

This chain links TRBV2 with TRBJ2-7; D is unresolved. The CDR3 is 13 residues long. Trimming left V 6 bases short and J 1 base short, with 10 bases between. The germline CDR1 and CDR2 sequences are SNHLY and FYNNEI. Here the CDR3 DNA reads TGTGCCAGCAGGGAGACATCTTCCTACGAGCAGTACTTC. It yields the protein CASRETSSYEQYF. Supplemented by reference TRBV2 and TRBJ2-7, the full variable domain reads EPEVTQTPSHQVTQMGQEVILRCVPISNHLYFYWYRQILGQKVEFLVSFYNNEISEKSEIFDDQFSVERPDGSNFTLKIRSTKLEDSAMYFCASRETSSYEQYFGPGTRLTVT.

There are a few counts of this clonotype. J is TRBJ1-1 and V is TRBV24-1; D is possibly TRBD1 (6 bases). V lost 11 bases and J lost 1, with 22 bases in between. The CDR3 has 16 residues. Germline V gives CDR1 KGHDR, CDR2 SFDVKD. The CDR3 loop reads CAKKTLDGDKNTEAFF. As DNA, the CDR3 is TGTGCCAAGAAAACCCTCGACGGGGACAAGAACACTGAAGCTTTCTTT.